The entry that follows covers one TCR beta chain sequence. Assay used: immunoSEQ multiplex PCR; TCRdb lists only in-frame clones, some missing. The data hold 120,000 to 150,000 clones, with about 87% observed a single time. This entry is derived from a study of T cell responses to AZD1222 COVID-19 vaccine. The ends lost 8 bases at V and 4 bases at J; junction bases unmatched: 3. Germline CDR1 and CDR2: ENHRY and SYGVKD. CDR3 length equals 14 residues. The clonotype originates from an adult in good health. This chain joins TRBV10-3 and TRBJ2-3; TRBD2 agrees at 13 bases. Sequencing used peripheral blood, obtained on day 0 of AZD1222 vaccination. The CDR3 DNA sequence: TGTGCCATCGCGGGACTAGCGGGATCAGATACGCAGTATTTT. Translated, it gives CAIAGLAGSDTQYF.